This TCR beta chain is drawn from a study of cytomegalovirus exposure and HLA in healthy donors. Study-wide context: Counted in an early data release were roughly 87 million unique TCRs from HLA-typed donors.

The PCR used 60 Vbeta and 13 Jbeta primers. The method was immunoSEQ multiplex PCR; TCRdb's version includes in-frame clones alone and lacks a portion of them. Among more than 100,000 clones listed, around 61% were seen once. Trimming removed 0 bases from V and 0 bases from J, with 9 bases in between. Germline V lookup: CDR1 SGHKS, CDR2 YYEKEE (reference sequence). The CDR3 sequence is 15 residues long. The chain joins TRBV5-5 to TRBJ1-1; possibly TRBD1 for D (6 bases). This clonotype was sampled from a woman aged 50 to 60 in good health and CMV-seronegative. The sample was PBMCs. The CDR3, as DNA: TGTGCCAGCAGCTTGGGTCCAGGGGTGAACACTGAAGCTTTCTTT. Translating gives CASSLGPGVNTEAFF.